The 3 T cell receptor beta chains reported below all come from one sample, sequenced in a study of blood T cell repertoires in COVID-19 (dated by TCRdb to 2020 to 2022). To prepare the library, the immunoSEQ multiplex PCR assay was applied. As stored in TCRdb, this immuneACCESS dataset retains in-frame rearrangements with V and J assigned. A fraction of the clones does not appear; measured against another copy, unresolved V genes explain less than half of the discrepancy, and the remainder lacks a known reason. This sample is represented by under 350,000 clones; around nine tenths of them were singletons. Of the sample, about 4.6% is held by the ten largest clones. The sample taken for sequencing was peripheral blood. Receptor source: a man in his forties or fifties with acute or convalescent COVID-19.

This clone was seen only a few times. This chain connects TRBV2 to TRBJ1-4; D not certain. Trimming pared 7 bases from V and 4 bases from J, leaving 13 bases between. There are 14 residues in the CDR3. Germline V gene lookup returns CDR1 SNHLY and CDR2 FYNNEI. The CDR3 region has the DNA TGTGCCAGCACCGACTTCGTGGGTAATGAAAAACTGTTTTTT. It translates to CASTDFVGNEKLFF.

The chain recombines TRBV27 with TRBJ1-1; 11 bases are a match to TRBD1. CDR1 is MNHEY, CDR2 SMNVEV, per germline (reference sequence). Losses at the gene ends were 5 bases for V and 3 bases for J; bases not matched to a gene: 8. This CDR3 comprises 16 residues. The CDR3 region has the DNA TGTGCCAGCAGTCCCTGGGACAGGGGGGTGGACACTGAAGCTTTCTTT. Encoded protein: CASSPWDRGVDTEAFF.

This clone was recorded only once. CDR3 residues: CASSTLRGEGYTF. The CDR3 DNA reads TGTGCCAGTAGTACTCTCAGGGGTGAGGGCTACACCTTC. The V and J genes are TRBV19 and TRBJ1-2, with D maybe TRBD1 (6 bases). Trimming cost V 4 bases and J 8 bases, with 14 bases left between them. The CDR3 loop spans 13 amino acids. Germline CDR1 LNHDA, CDR2 SQIVND (reference sequence).